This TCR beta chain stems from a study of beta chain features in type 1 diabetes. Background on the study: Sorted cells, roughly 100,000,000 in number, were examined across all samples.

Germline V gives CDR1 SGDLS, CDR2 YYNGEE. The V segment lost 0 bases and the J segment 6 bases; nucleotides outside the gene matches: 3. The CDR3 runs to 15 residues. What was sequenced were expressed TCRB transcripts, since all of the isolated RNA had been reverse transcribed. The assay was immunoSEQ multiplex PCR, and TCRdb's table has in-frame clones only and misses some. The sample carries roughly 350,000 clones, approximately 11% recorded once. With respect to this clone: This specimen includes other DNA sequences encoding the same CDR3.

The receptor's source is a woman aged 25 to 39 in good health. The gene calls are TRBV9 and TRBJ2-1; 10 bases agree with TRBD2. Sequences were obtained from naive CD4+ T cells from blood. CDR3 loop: CASSVGLAGVNEQFF. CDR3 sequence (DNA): TGTGCCAGCAGCGTAGGGCTAGCGGGGGTCAATGAGCAGTTCTTC.